This is a list of T cell receptor beta chains from one sample in a study of blood T cell repertoires in COVID-19. Measured with immunoSEQ multiplex PCR; TCRdb has only the in-frame clones, and not every one. The data hold 75,000 to 100,000 clones, with 70% to 90% observed a single time. Material: peripheral blood. Receptors originate from a human donor with acute or convalescent COVID-19. The donor label of this sample is uncertain. Each CDR3 is given with its conserved first and last residue. A D gene is named only where the DNA matches it firmly. Clone size, where shown, is once, few, many, or a class for clones that have expanded.

>TRBV19|TRBJ1-1|-|-
TGTGCCAGTAGTATAGATAGCAGAATGAACACTGAAGCTTTCTTT
CASSIDSRMNTEAFF
>TRBV9|TRBJ1-4|once|-
TGTGCCAGCAGCGTAGATTCCGGGTTAGGTGAAAAACTGTTTTTT
CASSVDSGLGEKLFF
>TRBV10-3|TRBJ2-7|-|TRBD2
TGTGCCATCCAGCGGGGGCCCTTCTACGAGCAGTACTTC
CAIQRGPFYEQYF
>TRBV30|TRBJ1-4|-|TRBD1
TGTGCCTGGAGTGTACAGGGGGGTGAAAAACTGTTTTTT
CAWSVQGGEKLFF
>TRBV14|TRBJ2-1|-|-
TGTGCCAGCAGCCAGGCCAGGGTATCCTCCTACAATGAGCAGTTCTTC
CASSQARVSSYNEQFF
>TRBV3-1/TRBV3-2|TRBJ2-2|-|TRBD1
TGTGCCAGCAGCCAAGGGACAGGCTTCGCGAACACCGGGGAGCTGTTTTTT
CASSQGTGFANTGELFF
>TRBV28|TRBJ1-5|-|-
TGTGCCAGCAGTACCTACAATCAGCCCCAGCATTTT
CASSTYNQPQHF
>TRBV28|TRBJ1-1|-|-
TGTACCAGTTTCCGGGACACTGAAGCTTTCTTT
CTSFRDTEAFF
>TRBV11-2|TRBJ1-4|-|-
TGTGCCAGCAGCCCCTACAGGGAACCCGCCTCGAATAATGAAAAACTGTTTTTT
CASSPYREPASNNEKLFF
>TRBV5-6|TRBJ1-5|-|-
TGTGCCAGCAGCTTGGCCGGGAGTCAGCCCCAGCATTTT
CASSLAGSQPQHF
>TRBV10-1|TRBJ2-7|-|-
TGCGCCAGCAGTGAGCGCCCGAAAACAGAGCAGTACTTC
CASSERPKTEQYF
>TRBV24-1|TRBJ2-2|-|-
TGTGCCACCAGTGACTACTTTGGGGAAGACACCGGGGGGCTGTTTTTT
CATSDYFGEDTGGLFF
>TRBV6-5|TRBJ2-4|-|TRBD2
TGTGCCAGCAGTTACGACGGGGGGGCCAAAAACATTCAGTACTTC
CASSYDGGAKNIQYF
>TRBV5-6|TRBJ2-1|-|TRBD2
TGTGCCAGCAGCCTAGGGACTAGCGGTTACAATGAGCAGTTCTTC
CASSLGTSGYNEQFF
>TRBV12-5|TRBJ2-3|-|TRBD2
TGTGCTAGTGCCCCGTGGGGGGGAGGCAAGACAGATACGCAGTATTTT
CASAPWGGGKTDTQYF
>TRBV7-8|TRBJ1-3|-|-
TGTGCCAGCAGCCCAACCCGAGGACACCGAAACACCATATATTTT
CASSPTRGHRNTIYF
>TRBV30|TRBJ2-6|-|TRBD1
TGTGCCTGGGACAGGGCCAGCTCTGGGGCCAACGTCCTGACTTTC
CAWDRASSGANVLTF
>TRBV5-1|TRBJ2-6|few|-
TGCGCCAGCAGCTTGGCCGGACAGAGCTCTGGGGCCAACGTCCTGACTTTC
CASSLAGQSSGANVLTF